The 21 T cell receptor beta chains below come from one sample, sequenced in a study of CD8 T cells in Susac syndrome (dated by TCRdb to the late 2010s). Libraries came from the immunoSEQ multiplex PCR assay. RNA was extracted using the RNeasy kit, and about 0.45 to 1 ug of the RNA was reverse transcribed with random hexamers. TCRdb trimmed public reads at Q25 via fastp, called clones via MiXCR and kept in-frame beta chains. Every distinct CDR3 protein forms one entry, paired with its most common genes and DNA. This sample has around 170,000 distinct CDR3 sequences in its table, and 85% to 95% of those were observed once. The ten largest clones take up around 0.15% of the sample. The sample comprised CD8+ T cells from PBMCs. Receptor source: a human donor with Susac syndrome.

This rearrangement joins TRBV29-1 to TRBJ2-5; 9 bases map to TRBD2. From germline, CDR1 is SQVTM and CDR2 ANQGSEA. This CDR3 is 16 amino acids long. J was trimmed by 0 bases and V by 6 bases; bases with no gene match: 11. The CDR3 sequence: CSVTRLAEPYQETQYF. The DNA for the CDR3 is TGCAGCGTGACCAGACTAGCGGAGCCGTACCAAGAGACCCAGTACTTC.

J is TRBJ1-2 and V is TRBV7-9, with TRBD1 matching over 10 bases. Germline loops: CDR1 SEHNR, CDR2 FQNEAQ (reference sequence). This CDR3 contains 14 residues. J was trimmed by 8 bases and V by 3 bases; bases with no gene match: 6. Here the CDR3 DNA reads TGTGCCAGCAGCTTCGACAGGGGGCCTTTCGGCTACACCTTC. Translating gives CASSFDRGPFGYTF.

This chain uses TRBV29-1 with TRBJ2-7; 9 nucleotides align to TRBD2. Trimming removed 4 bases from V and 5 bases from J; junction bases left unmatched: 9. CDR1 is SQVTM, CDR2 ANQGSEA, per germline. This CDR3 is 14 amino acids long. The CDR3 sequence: CSVVISGSLDEQYF. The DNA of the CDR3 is TGCAGCGTTGTGATTAGCGGGAGTTTGGACGAGCAGTACTTC.

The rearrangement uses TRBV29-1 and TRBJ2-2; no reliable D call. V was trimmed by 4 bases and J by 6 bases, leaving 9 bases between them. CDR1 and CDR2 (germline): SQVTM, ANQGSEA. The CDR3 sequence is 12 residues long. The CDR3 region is CSVVLGSGELFF. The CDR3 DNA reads TGCAGCGTTGTTTTAGGGTCCGGGGAGCTGTTTTTT.

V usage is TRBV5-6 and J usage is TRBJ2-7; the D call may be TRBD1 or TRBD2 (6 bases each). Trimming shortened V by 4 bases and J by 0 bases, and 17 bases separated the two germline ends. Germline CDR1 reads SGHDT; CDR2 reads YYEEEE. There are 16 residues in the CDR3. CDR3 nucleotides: TGTGCCAGCAGCCCGTTCCTACAGGGAGGCTCCTACGAGCAGTACTTC. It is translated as CASSPFLQGGSYEQYF.

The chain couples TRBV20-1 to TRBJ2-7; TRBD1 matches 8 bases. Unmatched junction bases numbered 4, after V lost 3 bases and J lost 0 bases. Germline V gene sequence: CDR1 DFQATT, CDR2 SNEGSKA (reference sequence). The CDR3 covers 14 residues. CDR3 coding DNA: TGCAGTGCTAGCCGACAGGGGATCTCCTACGAGCAGTACTTC. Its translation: CSASRQGISYEQYF.

The CDR3 region is CASSPRDQTGTDIYEQYF. CDR3 bases: TGTGCCAGCAGCCCAAGGGACCAAACCGGGACAGATATCTACGAGCAGTACTTC. The chain couples TRBV7-9 to TRBJ2-7, with 7 bases that match TRBD1. Trimming cost V 5 bases and J 3 bases; bases outside gene matches: 19. The CDR3 runs 18 residues. Germline V gene data show CDR1 as SEHNR and CDR2 as FQNEAQ (reference sequence).

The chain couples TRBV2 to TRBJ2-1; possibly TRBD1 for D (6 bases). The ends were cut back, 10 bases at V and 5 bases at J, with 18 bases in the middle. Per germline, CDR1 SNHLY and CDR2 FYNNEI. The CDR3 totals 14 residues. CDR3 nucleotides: TGTGCCATCCTATGGACAGTCGGGGACAATGAGCAGTTCTTC. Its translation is CAILWTVGDNEQFF.

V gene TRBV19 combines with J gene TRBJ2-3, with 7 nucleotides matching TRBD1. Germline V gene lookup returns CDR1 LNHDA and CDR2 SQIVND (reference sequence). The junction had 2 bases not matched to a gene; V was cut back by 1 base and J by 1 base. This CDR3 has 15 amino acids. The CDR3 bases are TGTGCCAGTAGTATAGGCGACAGGGGCACAGATACGCAGTATTTT. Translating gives CASSIGDRGTDTQYF.

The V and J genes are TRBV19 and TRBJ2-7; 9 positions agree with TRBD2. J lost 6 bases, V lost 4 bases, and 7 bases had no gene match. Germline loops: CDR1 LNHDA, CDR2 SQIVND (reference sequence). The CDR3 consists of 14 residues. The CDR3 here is CASSRELAGREQYF. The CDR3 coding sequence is TGTGCCAGTAGTAGAGAACTAGCGGGTCGCGAGCAGTACTTC.

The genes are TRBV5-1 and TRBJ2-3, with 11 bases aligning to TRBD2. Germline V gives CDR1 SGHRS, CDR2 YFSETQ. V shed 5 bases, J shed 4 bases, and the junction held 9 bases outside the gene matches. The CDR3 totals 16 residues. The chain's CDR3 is CASSLRLAGGADTQYF. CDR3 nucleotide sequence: TGCGCCAGCAGTCTACGGCTAGCGGGGGGCGCAGATACGCAGTATTTT. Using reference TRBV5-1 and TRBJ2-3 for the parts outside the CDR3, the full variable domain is KAGVTQTPRYLIKTRGQQVTLSCSPISGHRSVSWYQQTPGQGLQFLFEYFSETQRNKGNFPGRFSGRQFSNSRSEMNVSTLELGDSALYLCASSLRLAGGADTQYFGPGTRLTVL.

The CDR3 loop is CSVSPGQNTEAFF. CDR3 in DNA: TGCAGCGTTTCTCCGGGACAGAACACTGAAGCTTTCTTT. The V call is TRBV29-1, the J call TRBJ1-1; perhaps TRBD1 as D (6 bases). The V end was cut by 5 bases, the J end by 1 base, with 11 bases between. The CDR3 totals 13 residues. Per germline, CDR1 SQVTM and CDR2 ANQGSEA.

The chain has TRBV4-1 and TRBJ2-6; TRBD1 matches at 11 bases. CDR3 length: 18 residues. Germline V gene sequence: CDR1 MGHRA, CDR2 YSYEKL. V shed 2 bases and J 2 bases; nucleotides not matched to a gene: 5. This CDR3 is CASSQSGQGAAGANVLTF. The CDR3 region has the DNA TGCGCCAGCAGCCAAAGTGGACAGGGGGCGGCTGGGGCCAACGTCCTGACTTTC.

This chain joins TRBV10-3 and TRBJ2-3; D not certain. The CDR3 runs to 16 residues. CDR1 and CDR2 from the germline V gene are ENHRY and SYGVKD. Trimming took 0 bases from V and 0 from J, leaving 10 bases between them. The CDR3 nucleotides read TGTGCCATCAGTGAGTCGGCGGCGATTAGCACAGATACGCAGTATTTT. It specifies CAISESAAISTDTQYF.

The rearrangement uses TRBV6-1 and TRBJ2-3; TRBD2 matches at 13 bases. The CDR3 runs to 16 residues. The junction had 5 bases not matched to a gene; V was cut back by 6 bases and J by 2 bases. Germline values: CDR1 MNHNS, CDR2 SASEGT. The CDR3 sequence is CASSRTSGGSTDTQYF. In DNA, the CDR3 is TGTGCCAGCAGCCGGACTAGCGGGGGATCCACAGATACGCAGTATTTT.

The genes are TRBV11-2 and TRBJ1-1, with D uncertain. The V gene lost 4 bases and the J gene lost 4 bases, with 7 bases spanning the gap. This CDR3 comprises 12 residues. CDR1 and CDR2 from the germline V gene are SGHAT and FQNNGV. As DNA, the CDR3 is TGTGCCAGCAGCTCCCAGATCACTGAAGCTTTCTTT. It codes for CASSSQITEAFF.

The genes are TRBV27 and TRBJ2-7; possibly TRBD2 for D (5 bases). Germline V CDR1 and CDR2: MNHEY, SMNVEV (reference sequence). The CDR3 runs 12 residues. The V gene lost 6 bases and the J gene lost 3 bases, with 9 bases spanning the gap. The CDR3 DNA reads TGTGCCAGCAGGTCTGGGAGCTACGAGCAGTACTTC. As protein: CASRSGSYEQYF.

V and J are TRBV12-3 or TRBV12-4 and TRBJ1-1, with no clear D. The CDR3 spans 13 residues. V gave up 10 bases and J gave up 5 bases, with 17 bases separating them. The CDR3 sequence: CATPRTAGTEAFF. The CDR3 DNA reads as TGTGCCACCCCCCGGACGGCTGGGACTGAAGCTTTCTTT.

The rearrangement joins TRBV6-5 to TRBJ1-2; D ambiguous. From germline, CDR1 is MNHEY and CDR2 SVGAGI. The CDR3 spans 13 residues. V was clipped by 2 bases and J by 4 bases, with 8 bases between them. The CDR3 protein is CASSYGRGYGYTF. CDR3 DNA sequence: TGTGCCAGCAGTTACGGGCGGGGCTATGGCTACACCTTC.

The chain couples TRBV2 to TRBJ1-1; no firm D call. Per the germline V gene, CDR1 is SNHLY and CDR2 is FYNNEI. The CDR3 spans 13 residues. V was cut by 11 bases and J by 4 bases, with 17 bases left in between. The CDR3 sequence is CARVLGPGTEAFF. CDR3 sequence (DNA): TGTGCCCGCGTTCTTGGGCCGGGCACTGAAGCTTTCTTT. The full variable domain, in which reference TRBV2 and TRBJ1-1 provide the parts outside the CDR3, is EPEVTQTPSHQVTQMGQEVILRCVPISNHLYFYWYRQILGQKVEFLVSFYNNEISEKSEIFDDQFSVERPDGSNFTLKIRSTKLEDSAMYFCARVLGPGTEAFFGQGTRLTVV.

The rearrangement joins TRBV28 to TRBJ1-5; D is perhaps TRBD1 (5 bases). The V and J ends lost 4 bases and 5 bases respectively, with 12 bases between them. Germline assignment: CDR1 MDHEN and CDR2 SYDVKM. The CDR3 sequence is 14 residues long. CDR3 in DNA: TGTGCCAGCAGTTCGGGGGAAGGGTATCAGCCCCAGCATTTT. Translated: CASSSGEGYQPQHF.